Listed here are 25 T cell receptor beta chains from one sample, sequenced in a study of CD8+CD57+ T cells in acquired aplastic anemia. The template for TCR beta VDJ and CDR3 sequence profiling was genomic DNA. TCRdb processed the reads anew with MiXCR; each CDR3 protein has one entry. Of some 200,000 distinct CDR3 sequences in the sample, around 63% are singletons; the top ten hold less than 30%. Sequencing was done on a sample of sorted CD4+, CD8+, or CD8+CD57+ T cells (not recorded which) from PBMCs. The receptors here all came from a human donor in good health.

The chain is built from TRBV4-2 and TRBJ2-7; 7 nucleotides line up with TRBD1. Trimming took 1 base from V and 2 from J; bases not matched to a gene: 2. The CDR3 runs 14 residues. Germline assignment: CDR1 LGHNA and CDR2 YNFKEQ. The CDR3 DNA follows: TGTGCCAGCAGCCAAGGACAGGGCACCTACGAGCAGTACTTC. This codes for CASSQGQGTYEQYF.

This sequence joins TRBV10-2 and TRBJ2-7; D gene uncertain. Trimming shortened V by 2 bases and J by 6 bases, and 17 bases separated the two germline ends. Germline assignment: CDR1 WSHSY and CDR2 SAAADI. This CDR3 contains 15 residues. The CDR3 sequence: CASSEKGPAAAEQYF. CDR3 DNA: TGCGCCAGCAGTGAGAAGGGTCCGGCCGCTGCCGAGCAGTACTTC.

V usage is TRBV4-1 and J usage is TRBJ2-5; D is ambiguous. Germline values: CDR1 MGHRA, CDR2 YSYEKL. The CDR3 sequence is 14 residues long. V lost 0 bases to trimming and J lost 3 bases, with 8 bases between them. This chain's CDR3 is CASSQDYYEETQYF. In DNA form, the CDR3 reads TGCGCCAGCAGCCAAGATTATTACGAAGAGACCCAGTACTTC.

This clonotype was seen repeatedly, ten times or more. The CDR3: CASSDSRRNTGELFF. CDR3 coding DNA: TGTGCCAGCAGTGACTCAAGGAGAAACACCGGGGAGCTGTTTTTT. The V gene is TRBV6-4, the J gene TRBJ2-2; D not resolved. Trimming shortened V by 0 bases and J by 2 bases, and 7 bases separated the two germline ends. This CDR3 spans 15 amino acids. Germline loops: CDR1 MRHNA, CDR2 SNTAGT.

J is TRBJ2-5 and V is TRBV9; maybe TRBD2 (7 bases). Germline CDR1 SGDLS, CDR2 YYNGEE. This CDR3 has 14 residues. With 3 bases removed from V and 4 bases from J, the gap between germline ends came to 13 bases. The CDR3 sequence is CASSGGEGVETQYF. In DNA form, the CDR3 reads TGTGCCAGCAGCGGCGGGGAGGGGGTAGAGACCCAGTACTTC.

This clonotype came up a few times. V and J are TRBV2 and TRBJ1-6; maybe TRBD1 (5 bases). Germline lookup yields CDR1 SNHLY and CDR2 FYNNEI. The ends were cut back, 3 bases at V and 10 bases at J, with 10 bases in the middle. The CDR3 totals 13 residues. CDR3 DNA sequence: TGTGCCAGCAGTGAGGGTCGGGGGTCACCCCTCCACTTT. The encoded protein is CASSEGRGSPLHF.

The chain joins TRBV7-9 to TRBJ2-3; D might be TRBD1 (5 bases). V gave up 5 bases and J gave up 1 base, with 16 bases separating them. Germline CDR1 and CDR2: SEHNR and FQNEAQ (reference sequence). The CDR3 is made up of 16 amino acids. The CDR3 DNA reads TGTGCCAGCAGCCCCACCAAGGGGTCCGGCACAGATACGCAGTATTTT. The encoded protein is CASSPTKGSGTDTQYF. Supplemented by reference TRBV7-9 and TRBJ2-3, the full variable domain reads DTGVSQNPRHKITKRGQNVTFRCDPISEHNRLYWYRQTLGQGPEFLTYFQNEAQLEKSRLLSDRFSAERPKGSFSTLEIQRTEQGDSAMYLCASSPTKGSGTDTQYFGPGTRLTVL.

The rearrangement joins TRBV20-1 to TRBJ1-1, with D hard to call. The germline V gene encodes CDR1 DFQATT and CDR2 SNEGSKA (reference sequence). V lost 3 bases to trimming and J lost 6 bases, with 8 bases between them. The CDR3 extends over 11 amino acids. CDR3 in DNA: TGCAGTGCTAGGAGAGCTCCTGAAGCTTTCTTT. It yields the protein CSARRAPEAFF.

CDR3 residues: CATSRDTSYEQYF. In DNA form, the CDR3 reads TGTGCCACCAGCAGAGACACTTCCTACGAGCAGTACTTC. This chain joins TRBV15 and TRBJ2-7, with unresolved D. Trimming removed 0 bases from V and 1 base from J, with 4 bases in between. This CDR3 contains 13 residues. CDR1 is LNHNV and CDR2 is YYDKDF in the germline V gene (reference sequence).

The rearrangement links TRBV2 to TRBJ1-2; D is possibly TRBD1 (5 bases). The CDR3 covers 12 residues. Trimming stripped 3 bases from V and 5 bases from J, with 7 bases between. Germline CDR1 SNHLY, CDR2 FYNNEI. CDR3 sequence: CASSDRGYGYTF. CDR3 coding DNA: TGTGCCAGCAGTGATCGGGGGTATGGCTACACCTTC.

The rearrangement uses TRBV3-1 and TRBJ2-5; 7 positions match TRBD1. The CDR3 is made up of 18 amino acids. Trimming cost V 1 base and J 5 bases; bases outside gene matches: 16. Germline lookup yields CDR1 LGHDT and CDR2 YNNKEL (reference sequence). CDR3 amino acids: CASSQGGLGQWQGETQYF. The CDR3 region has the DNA TGTGCCAGCAGCCAAGGAGGCCTGGGACAGTGGCAAGGGGAGACCCAGTACTTC.

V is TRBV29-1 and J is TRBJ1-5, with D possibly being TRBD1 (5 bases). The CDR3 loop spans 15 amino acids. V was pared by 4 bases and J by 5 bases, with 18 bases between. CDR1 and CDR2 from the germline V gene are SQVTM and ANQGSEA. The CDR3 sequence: CSVGGSGDRDQPQHF. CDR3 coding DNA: TGCAGCGTTGGGGGGTCAGGCGATAGGGATCAGCCCCAGCATTTT.

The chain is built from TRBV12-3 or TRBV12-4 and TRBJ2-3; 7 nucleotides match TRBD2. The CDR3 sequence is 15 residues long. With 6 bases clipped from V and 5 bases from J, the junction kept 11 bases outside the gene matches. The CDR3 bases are TGTGCCAGCAGCATTAAGGAGCGCGGGGGAGATACGCAGTATTTT. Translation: CASSIKERGGDTQYF.

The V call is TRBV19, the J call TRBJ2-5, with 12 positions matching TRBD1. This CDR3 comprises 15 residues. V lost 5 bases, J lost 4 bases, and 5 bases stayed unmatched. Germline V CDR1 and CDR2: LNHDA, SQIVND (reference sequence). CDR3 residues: CASSAGTGGRETQYF. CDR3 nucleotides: TGTGCCAGTAGTGCCGGGACAGGGGGCCGAGAGACCCAGTACTTC.

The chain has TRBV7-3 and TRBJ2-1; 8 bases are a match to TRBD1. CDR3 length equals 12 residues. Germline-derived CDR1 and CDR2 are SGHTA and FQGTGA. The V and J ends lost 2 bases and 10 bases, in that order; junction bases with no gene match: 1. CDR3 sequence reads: CASSLSGGEQFF. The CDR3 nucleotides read TGTGCCAGCAGCTTATCAGGGGGCGAGCAGTTCTTC.

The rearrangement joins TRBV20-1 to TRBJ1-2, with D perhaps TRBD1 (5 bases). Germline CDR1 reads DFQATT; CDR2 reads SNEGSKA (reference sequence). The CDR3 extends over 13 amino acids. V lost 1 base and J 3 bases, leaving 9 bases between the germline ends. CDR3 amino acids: CSARGTGDYGYTF. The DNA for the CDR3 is TGCAGTGCTAGAGGGACGGGGGACTATGGCTACACCTTC.

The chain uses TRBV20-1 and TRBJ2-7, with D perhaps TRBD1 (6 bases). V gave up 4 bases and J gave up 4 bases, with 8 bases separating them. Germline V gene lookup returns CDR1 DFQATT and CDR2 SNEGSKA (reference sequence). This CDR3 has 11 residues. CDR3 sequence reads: CSANRDYEQYF. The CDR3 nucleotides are TGCAGTGCTAACAGGGATTACGAGCAGTACTTC.

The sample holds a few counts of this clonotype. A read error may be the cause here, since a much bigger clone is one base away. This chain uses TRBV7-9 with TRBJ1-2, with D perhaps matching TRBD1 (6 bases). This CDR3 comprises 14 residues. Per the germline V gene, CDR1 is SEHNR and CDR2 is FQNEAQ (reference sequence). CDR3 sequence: CASSLAGGAAGYAF. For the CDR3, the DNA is TGTGCCAGCAGCTTAGCGGGGGGGGCAGCTGGCTACGCCTTC.

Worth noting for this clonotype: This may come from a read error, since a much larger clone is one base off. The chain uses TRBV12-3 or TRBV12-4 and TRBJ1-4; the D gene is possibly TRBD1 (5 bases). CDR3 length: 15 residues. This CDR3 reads CASRGRSDPNEKLSF. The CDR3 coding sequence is TGTGCCAGCAGGGGACGGTCTGATCCTAATGAAAAACTGTCTTTT.

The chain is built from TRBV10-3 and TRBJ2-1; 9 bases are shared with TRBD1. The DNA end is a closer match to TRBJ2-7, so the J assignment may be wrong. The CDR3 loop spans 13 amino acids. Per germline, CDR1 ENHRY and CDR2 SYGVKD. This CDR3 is CAISGTGVDEQYF. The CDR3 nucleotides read TGTGCCATCAGTGGGACAGGGGTGGACGAGCAGTACTTC.

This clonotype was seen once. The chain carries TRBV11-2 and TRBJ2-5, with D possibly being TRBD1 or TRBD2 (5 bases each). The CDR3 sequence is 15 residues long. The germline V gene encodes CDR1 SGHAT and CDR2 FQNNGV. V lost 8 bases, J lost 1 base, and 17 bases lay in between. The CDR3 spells CASGWVGTTQETQYF. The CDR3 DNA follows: TGTGCCAGCGGCTGGGTTGGGACCACCCAAGAGACCCAGTACTTC.

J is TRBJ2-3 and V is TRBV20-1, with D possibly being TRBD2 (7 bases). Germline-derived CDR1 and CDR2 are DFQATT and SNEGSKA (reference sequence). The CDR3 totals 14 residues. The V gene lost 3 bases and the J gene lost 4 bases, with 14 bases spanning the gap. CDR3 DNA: TGCAGTGCTAGGAAGGCGGGGGCGGCAGATACGCAGTATTTT. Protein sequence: CSARKAGAADTQYF.

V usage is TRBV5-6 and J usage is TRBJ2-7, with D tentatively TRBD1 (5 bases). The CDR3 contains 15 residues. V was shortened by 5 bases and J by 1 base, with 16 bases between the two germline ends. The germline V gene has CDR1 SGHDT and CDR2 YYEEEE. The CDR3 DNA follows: TGTGCCAGCAGTCAACGCTCGACAGCGTCCTACGAGCAGTACTTC. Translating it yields CASSQRSTASYEQYF.

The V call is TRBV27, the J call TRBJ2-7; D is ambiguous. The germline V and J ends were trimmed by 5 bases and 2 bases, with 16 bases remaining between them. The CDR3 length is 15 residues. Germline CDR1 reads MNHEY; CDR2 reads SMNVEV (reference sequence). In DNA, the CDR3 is TGTGCCAGCAGTCCGCTGGAGTTTACCCCCTACGAGCAGTACTTC. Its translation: CASSPLEFTPYEQYF.

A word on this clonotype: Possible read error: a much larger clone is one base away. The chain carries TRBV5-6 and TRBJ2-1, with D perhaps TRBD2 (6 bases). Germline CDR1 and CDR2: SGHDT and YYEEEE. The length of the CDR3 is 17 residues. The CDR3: CASTPGRDGYSYNGQFF. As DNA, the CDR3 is TGTGCCAGCACCCCGGGGCGGGATGGATATTCCTACAATGGGCAGTTCTTC.